This T cell receptor (beta chain) was recovered during a study of CD8 T cells in Susac syndrome. The CDR3 covers 15 residues. V was clipped by 3 bases and J by 1 base, with 11 bases between them. Reverse transcription of about 0.45 to 1 ug RNA used random hexamers. TCRdb re-called the immunoSEQ multiplex PCR reads through MiXCR, storing one row per CDR3 protein. The repertoire holds more than 150,000 distinct CDR3 sequences, with 95% as singletons. Sequencing input: CD8+ T cells from PBMCs. The TCR originated in a human donor with Susac syndrome. The rearrangement links TRBV12-3 or TRBV12-4 to TRBJ2-3; D is possibly TRBD2 (6 bases). The CDR3 reads CASSLTSWGTDTQYF. CDR3 in DNA: TGTGCCAGCAGTTTGACTAGTTGGGGCACAGATACGCAGTATTTT.